This T cell receptor beta chain was profiled in a study of T cell repertoires in cytomegalovirus infection. Turning to the study itself: Indications of both CMV infection and matching HLA type were provided by public TCR beta signatures.

CDR1 SGHTA and CDR2 FQGNSA come from the germline V gene. This CDR3 region has 15 residues. V lost 3 bases and J lost 10, with 19 bases in between. Study observations and caveats: There were carriers of CMV plus the relevant HLA, and cumulative public TCR beta family frequency identified them.

TCRdb independently ran MiXCR on the reads; one entry per CDR3 protein. Of under 150,000 distinct CDR3 sequences listed, roughly a quarter are singletons. Ten or more counts support this clonotype. Its antigen is currently unknown. The chain uses TRBV7-2 and TRBJ2-1, with TRBD2 as a possible D gene (5 bases). This TCR derives from a human donor in good health (CMV status not recorded). Some clones in this sample may be carry-over from other donors' samples. Sequenced material: PBMCs, sequenced either directly or after in vitro stimulation (not recorded which). The DNA of the CDR3 is TGTGCCAGCAGCTTTGCCCTCACTAGGAACGAGGAGCAGTTCTTC. It encodes CASSFALTRNEEQFF.